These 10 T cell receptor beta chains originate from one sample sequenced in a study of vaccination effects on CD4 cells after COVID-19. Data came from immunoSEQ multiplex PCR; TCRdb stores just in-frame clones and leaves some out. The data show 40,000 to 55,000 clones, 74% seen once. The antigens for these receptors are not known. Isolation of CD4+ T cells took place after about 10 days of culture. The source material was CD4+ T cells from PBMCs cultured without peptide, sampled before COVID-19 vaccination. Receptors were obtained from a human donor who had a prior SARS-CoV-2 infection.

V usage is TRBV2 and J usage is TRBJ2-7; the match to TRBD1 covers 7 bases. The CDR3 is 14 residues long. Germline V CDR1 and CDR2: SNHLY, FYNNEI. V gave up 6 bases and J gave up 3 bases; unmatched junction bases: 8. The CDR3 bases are TGTGCCAGCAGCGGGGACAGAGCCTACTACGAGCAGTACTTC. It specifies CASSGDRAYYEQYF.

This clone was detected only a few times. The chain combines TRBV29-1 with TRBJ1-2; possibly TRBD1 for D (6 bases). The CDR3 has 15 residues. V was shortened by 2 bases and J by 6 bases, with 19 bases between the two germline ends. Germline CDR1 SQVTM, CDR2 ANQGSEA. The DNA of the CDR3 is TGCAGCGTTGAAACCGGGGACACGGGAGGGGATGGCTACACCTTC. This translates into CSVETGDTGGDGYTF.

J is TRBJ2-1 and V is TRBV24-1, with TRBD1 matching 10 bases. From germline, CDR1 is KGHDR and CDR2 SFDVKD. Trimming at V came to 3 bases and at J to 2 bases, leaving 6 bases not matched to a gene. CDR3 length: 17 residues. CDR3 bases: TGTGCCACCAGTGATATCCGGGACAGGGGAACCTACAATGAGCAGTTCTTC. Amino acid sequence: CATSDIRDRGTYNEQFF.

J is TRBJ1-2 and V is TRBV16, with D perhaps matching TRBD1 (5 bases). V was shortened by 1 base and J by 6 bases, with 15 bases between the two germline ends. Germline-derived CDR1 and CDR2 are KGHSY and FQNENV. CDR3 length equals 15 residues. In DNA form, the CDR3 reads TGTGCCAGCAGCCAATTGACCCAGGGAATTCATGGCTACACCTTC. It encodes CASSQLTQGIHGYTF.

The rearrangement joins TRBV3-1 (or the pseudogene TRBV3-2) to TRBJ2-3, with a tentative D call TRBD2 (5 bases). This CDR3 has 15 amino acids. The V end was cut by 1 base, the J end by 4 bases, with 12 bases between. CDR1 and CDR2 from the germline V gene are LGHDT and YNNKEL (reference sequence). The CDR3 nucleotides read TGTGCCAGCAGCCAAGGTGCTAGCAAATCAGATACGCAGTATTTT. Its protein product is CASSQGASKSDTQYF.

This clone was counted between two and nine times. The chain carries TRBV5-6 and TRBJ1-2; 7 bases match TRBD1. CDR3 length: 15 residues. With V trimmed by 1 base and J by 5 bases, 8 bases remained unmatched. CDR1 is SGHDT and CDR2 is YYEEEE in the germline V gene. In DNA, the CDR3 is TGTGCCAGCAGCTTGTGGAACAGGGGAACTTATGGCTACACCTTC. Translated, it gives CASSLWNRGTYGYTF. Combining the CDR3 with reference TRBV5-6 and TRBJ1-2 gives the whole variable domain DAGVTQSPTHLIKTRGQQVTLRCSPKSGHDTVSWYQQALGQGPQFIFQYYEEEERQRGNFPDRFSGHQFPNYSSELNVNALLLGDSALYLCASSLWNRGTYGYTFGSGTRLTVV.

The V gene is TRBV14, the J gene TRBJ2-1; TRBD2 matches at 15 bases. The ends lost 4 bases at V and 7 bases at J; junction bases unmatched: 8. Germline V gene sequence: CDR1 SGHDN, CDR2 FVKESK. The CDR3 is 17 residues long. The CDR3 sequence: CASSPWTSGGATNEQFF. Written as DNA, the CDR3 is TGTGCCAGCAGCCCTTGGACTAGCGGGGGGGCTACGAATGAGCAGTTCTTC.

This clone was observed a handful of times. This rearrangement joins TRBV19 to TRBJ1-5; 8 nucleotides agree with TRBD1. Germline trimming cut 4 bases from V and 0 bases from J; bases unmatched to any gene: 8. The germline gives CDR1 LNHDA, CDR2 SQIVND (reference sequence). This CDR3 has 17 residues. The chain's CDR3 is CASSKQRTGNSNQPQHF. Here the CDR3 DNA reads TGTGCCAGTAGTAAACAACGGACAGGGAATAGCAATCAGCCCCAGCATTTT.

Here the CDR3 reads CASSITLAGDNEQFF. DNA for the CDR3: TGTGCCAGTAGTATCACGCTAGCGGGAGACAATGAGCAGTTCTTC. The chain has TRBV19 and TRBJ2-1; the match to TRBD2 covers 10 bases. Unmatched junction bases numbered 4, after V lost 3 bases and J lost 5 bases. CDR1 is LNHDA, CDR2 SQIVND, per germline (reference sequence). The CDR3 extends over 15 amino acids.

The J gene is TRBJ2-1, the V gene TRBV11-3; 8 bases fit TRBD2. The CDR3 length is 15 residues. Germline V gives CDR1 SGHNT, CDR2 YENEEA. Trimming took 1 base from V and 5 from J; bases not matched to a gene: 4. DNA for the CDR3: TGTGCCAGCAGCTTAGGGACTAGCAGAAACAATGAGCAGTTCTTC. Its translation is CASSLGTSRNNEQFF.